Given below is one TCR beta chain in context. Germline V gene data show CDR1 as SQVTM and CDR2 as ANQGSEA. V lost 8 bases to trimming and J lost 5 bases; unmatched junction nucleotides: 7. CDR3 length: 12 amino acids. The sample is drawn from a study of shared clonotypes between healthy human individuals. Generated by immunoSEQ multiplex PCR, the TCRdb table keeps only in-frame clones and is missing some. The table lists about 960,000 clones, approximately 80% of them singletons. Sequencing input: memory CD4+ T cells sorted from blood. Sample subset: CD45RA-negative fraction. The sequence was collected from a man aged 18 to 30 in good health. V gene TRBV29-1 combines with J gene TRBJ1-1; the match to TRBD1 covers 8 bases. The CDR3: CSLLTGGTEAFF. The CDR3 nucleotides read TGCAGCCTTCTCACAGGGGGAACTGAAGCTTTCTTT.